One and the same sample provided the 16 T cell receptor beta chains below, sequenced in a study of OX40 agonist ivuxolimab in advanced cancers. Libraries were prepared by immunoSEQ multiplex PCR; TCRdb keeps only in-frame clonotypes and omits some of them. The sample lists about 71,000 clones, under 90% seen once, with around 0.44% in the top ten. Source: CD4+ or CD8+ T cells sorted from blood, taken in a trial of the OX40 agonist ivuxolimab. These receptors were collected from an adult with an advanced solid tumor such as melanoma, head and neck, liver or kidney cancer.

CDR3 nucleotide sequence: TGTGCCAGCTCACCACCGGGCTCTGGGGCCAACGTCCTGACTTTC. Protein product: CASSPPGSGANVLTF. The rearrangement links TRBV18 to TRBJ2-6; the D is unclear. The germline V gene has CDR1 KGHSH and CDR2 LQKENI. The length of the CDR3 is 15 residues. V shed 0 bases and J shed 0 bases, with 3 bases lying between them.

This clone was seen only a few times. The chain recombines TRBV6-1 with TRBJ2-1, with TRBD1 identical over 8 bases. The CDR3 totals 13 residues. Germline CDR1 reads MNHNS; CDR2 reads SASEGT. The V segment lost 11 bases and the J segment 6 bases; nucleotides outside the gene matches: 9. CDR3 amino acids: CAAEGQVGNEQFF. The CDR3 DNA sequence: TGTGCCGCGGAGGGACAGGTGGGCAATGAGCAGTTCTTC.

The genes are TRBV7-9 and TRBJ2-7; 9 bases agree with TRBD2. Germline CDR1 reads SEHNR; CDR2 reads FQNEAQ (reference sequence). J gave up 5 bases and V 5 bases, and 7 bases lay outside the gene matches. The CDR3 extends over 14 amino acids. CDR3 loop: CASSPRTSVNEQYF. The CDR3 bases are TGTGCCAGCAGCCCCCGGACTAGCGTCAACGAGCAGTACTTC.

The chain carries TRBV18 and TRBJ2-1; TRBD1 is a possible D gene (6 bases). This CDR3 comprises 15 residues. V dropped 5 bases and J dropped 4 bases, with 15 bases sitting between them. The germline V gene has CDR1 KGHSH and CDR2 LQKENI. Here the CDR3 reads CASSEQGTFYNEQFF. The CDR3 bases are TGTGCCAGCTCAGAACAGGGTACGTTTTACAATGAGCAGTTCTTC.

J is TRBJ1-3 and V is TRBV9, with a weak D call TRBD1 (5 bases). This CDR3 is 14 amino acids long. From germline, CDR1 is SGDLS and CDR2 YYNGEE. V was clipped by 4 bases and J by 0 bases, with 8 bases between them. CDR3 DNA sequence: TGTGCCAGCAGCTACGACAGCTCTGGAAACACCATATATTTT. It yields the protein CASSYDSSGNTIYF.

The rearrangement joins TRBV28 to TRBJ2-1; the match to TRBD2 covers 7 bases. CDR3 length equals 15 residues. Germline trimming cut 3 bases from V and 10 bases from J; bases unmatched to any gene: 12. Germline V CDR1 and CDR2: MDHEN, SYDVKM. Written as DNA, the CDR3 is TGTGCCAGCAGTTTCTTCACGGGAGGTTCAATCGAGCAGTTCTTC. Translating gives CASSFFTGGSIEQFF.

This clone was seen a single time. The chain couples TRBV2 to TRBJ1-1; D perhaps matches TRBD1 (5 bases). The V end lost 6 bases, the J end lost 4 bases, and 15 bases lay between the germline ends. Germline V lookup: CDR1 SNHLY, CDR2 FYNNEI. The CDR3 is 14 residues long. The CDR3 DNA reads TGTGCCAGCAGGGGGCCAGTAACTGGCACTGAAGCTTTCTTT. The encoded protein is CASRGPVTGTEAFF.

The chain joins TRBV6-5 to TRBJ2-1; a possible D gene is TRBD2 (6 bases). V gave up 0 bases and J gave up 8 bases, with 17 bases separating them. This CDR3 region has 16 residues. Germline V gene sequence: CDR1 MNHEY, CDR2 SVGAGI. The CDR3 reads CASSYSRAGSPYEQFF. The DNA for the CDR3 is TGTGCCAGCAGTTACTCTCGGGCGGGAAGCCCGTATGAGCAGTTCTTC.

The V and J genes are TRBV9 and TRBJ2-1; TRBD1 agrees at 10 bases. In germline, CDR1 is SGDLS, CDR2 YYNGEE. The CDR3 loop spans 17 amino acids. With 3 bases clipped from V and 3 bases from J, the junction kept 9 bases outside the gene matches. This CDR3 is CASSESTGTGVYNEQFF. The CDR3 coding sequence is TGTGCCAGCAGCGAATCCACCGGGACAGGGGTCTACAATGAGCAGTTCTTC.

This chain links TRBV4-3 with TRBJ2-2; D gene ambiguous. Trimming removed 4 bases from V and 1 base from J, with 7 bases in between. Germline CDR1 reads LGHNA; CDR2 reads YSLEER. The CDR3 loop spans 14 amino acids. Here the CDR3 reads CASSRTGNTGELFF. CDR3 DNA: TGCGCCAGCAGCCGAACCGGGAACACCGGGGAGCTGTTTTTT.

Of note for this clone: At one end the junction does not follow the germline gene, possibly because of a read error. The chain links TRBV7-2 to TRBJ1-2; D might be TRBD1 (5 bases). CDR1 is SGHTA and CDR2 is FQGNSA in the germline V gene. CDR3 length equals 14 residues. In nucleotides, the CDR3 is TGTGCCAGCAGCTCTACGACAGCTAATTATGGCTACACCTTC. The encoded protein is CASSSTTANYGYTF.

This rearrangement joins TRBV5-1 to TRBJ2-5; 9 bases align to TRBD1. Losses at the gene ends were 3 bases for V and 2 bases for J; bases not matched to a gene: 2. This CDR3 comprises 14 residues. Looked up from germline, CDR1 is SGHRS and CDR2 is YFSETQ. This CDR3 reads CASSSQGAQETQYF. The DNA of the CDR3 is TGCGCCAGCAGCTCACAGGGGGCACAAGAGACCCAGTACTTC. Based on the CDR3 plus reference TRBV5-1 and TRBJ2-5, the full variable domain is KAGVTQTPRYLIKTRGQQVTLSCSPISGHRSVSWYQQTPGQGLQFLFEYFSETQRNKGNFPGRFSGRQFSNSRSEMNVSTLELGDSALYLCASSSQGAQETQYFGPGTRLLVL.

The chain joins TRBV4-3 to TRBJ2-3; D possibly corresponds to TRBD1 (6 bases). CDR1 is LGHNA and CDR2 is YSLEER in the germline V gene. The CDR3 extends over 15 amino acids. Trimming took off 1 base at V and 6 bases at J, with 14 bases between the two ends. CDR3 residues: CASSQGRQVGDTQYF. The CDR3 DNA sequence: TGCGCCAGCAGCCAAGGCCGACAGGTAGGGGATACGCAGTATTTT.

The DNA for the CDR3 is TGTGCCAGCATCTTTAAAGCTACCCAGACCTACGAGCAGTACTTC. The encoded protein is CASIFKATQTYEQYF. The chain couples TRBV6-1 to TRBJ2-7; D remains unclear. CDR3 size: 15 residues. CDR1 is MNHNS and CDR2 is SASEGT in the germline V gene. V gave up 7 bases and J gave up 2 bases, with 18 bases separating them.

This clone was detected only once. The rearrangement links TRBV15 to TRBJ1-5; possible D gene TRBD1, 5 bases. Germline values: CDR1 LNHNV, CDR2 YYDKDF (reference sequence). V lost 1 base and J lost 4, with 8 bases in between. The CDR3 extends over 14 amino acids. This CDR3 reads CATSRGDANQPQHF. The CDR3 DNA is TGTGCCACCAGCAGAGGGGACGCTAATCAGCCCCAGCATTTT.

V gene TRBV2 combines with J gene TRBJ1-5; unclear D gene. Germline V gene lookup returns CDR1 SNHLY and CDR2 FYNNEI. V shed 6 bases and J shed 1 base, with 13 bases lying between them. The CDR3 has 15 residues. Here the CDR3 DNA reads TGTGCCAGCAGGGACGGGGAGGCGAGCAATCAGCCCCAGCATTTT. Its translation is CASRDGEASNQPQHF.